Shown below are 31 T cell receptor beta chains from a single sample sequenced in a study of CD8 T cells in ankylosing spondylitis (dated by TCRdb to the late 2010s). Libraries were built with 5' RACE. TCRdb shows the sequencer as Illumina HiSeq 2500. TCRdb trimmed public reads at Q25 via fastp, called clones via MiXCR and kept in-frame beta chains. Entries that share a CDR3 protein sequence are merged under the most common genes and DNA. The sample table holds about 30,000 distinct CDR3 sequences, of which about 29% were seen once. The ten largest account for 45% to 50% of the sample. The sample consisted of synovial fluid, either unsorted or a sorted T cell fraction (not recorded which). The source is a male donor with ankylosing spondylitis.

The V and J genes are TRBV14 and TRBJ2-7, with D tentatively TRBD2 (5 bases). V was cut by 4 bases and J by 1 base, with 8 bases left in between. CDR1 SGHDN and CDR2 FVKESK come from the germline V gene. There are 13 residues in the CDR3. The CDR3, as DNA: TGTGCCAGCAGCCCGGACTTATCCTACGAGCAGTACTTC. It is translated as CASSPDLSYEQYF.

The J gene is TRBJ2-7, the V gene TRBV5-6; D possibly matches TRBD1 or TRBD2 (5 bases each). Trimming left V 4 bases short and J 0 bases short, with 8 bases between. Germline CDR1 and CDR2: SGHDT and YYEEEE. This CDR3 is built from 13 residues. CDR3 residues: CASSPGGSYEQYF. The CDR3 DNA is TGTGCCAGCAGCCCTGGGGGCTCCTACGAGCAGTACTTC.

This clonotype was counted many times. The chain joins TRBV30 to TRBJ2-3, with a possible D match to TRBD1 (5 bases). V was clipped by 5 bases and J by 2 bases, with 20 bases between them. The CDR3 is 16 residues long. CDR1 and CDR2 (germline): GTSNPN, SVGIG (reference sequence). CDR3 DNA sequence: TGTGCCTGGGGGGCCCTATGGCGGAAGAACACAGATACGCAGTATTTT. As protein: CAWGALWRKNTDTQYF. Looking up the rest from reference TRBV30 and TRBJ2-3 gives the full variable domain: SQTIHQWPATLVQPVGSPLSLECTVEGTSNPNLYWYRQAAGRGLQLLFYSVGIGQISSEVPQNLSASRPQDRQFILSSKKLLLSDSGFYLCAWGALWRKNTDTQYFGPGTRLTVL.

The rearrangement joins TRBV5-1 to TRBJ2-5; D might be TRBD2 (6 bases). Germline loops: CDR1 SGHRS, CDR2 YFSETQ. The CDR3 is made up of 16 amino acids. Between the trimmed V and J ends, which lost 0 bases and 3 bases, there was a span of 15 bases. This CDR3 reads CASSLVGGGVEETQYF. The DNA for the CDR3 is TGCGCCAGCAGCTTGGTGGGCGGAGGGGTGGAAGAGACCCAGTACTTC.

CDR3 protein: CASSQTGLGANVLTF. The CDR3 DNA is TGTGCCAGCAGTCAAACAGGGCTTGGGGCCAACGTCCTGACTTTC. The rearrangement uses TRBV27 and TRBJ2-6, with D perhaps TRBD1 (6 bases). From germline, CDR1 is MNHEY and CDR2 SMNVEV (reference sequence). V was clipped by 5 bases and J by 3 bases, with 11 bases between them. The CDR3 sequence is 15 residues long.

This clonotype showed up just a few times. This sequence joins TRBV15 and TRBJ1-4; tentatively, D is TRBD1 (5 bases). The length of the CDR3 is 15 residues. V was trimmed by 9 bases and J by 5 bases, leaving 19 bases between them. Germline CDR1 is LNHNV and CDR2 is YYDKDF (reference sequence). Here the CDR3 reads CATLGGTRRNEKLFF. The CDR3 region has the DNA TGTGCCACGCTGGGGGGGACCCGAAGGAATGAAAAACTGTTTTTT.

The CDR3: CASSPLGTGNTIYF. The CDR3 DNA reads TGTGCCAGCAGTCCCCTGGGGACTGGAAACACCATATATTTT. The genes are TRBV12-3 or TRBV12-4 and TRBJ1-3; D remains unclear. Trimming took 5 bases from V and 2 from J, leaving 10 bases between them. The CDR3 length is 14 residues.

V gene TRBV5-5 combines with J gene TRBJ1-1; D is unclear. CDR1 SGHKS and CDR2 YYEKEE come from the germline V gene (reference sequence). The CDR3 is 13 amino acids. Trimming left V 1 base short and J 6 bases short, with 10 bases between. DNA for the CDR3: TGTGCCAGCAGCTTGCTCAGTCTCGCTGAAGCTTTCTTT. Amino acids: CASSLLSLAEAFF.

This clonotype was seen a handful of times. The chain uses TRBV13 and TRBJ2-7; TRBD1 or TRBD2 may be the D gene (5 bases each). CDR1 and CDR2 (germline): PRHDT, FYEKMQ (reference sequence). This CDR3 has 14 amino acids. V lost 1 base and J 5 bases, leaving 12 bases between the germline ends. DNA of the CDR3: TGTGCCAGCAGCTTAGCCCACGGGGCAGACGAGCAGTACGTC. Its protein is CASSLAHGADEQYV.

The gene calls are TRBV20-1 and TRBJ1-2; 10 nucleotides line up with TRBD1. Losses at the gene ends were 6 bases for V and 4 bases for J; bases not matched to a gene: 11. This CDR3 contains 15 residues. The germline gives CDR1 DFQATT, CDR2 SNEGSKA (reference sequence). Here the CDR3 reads CSAISGTGVIYGYTF. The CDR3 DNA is TGCAGTGCAATATCCGGGACAGGGGTGATCTATGGCTACACCTTC.

This CDR3 is CASSLTSGHYNEQFF. In DNA form, the CDR3 reads TGTGCCAGCAGCCTGACTAGCGGACACTACAATGAGCAGTTCTTC. The rearrangement uses TRBV6-4 and TRBJ2-1; 9 nucleotides line up with TRBD2. The V gene's germline CDR1 is MRHNA and CDR2 SNTAGT. This CDR3 region has 15 residues. V was pared by 6 bases and J by 3 bases, with 6 bases of the junction left unmatched.

DNA of the CDR3: TGTGCCAGCAGCCTGGGAGCCATTCAGTACTTC. It yields the protein CASSLGAIQYF. The chain couples TRBV11-2 to TRBJ2-4; tentatively, D is TRBD2 (5 bases). V lost 5 bases and J 9 bases, leaving 8 bases between the germline ends. This CDR3 is built from 11 residues. Germline CDR1 reads SGHAT; CDR2 reads FQNNGV.

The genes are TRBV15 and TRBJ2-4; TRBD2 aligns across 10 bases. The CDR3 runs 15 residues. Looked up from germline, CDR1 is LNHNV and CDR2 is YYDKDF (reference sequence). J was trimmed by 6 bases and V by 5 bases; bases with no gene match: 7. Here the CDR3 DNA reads TGTGCCACCAGCCCTTCTAGCGGGAGTTCAAACATTCAGTACTTC. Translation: CATSPSSGSSNIQYF.

The CDR3 is CASSLGTGTSYEQYF. Here the CDR3 DNA reads TGTGCCAGCAGCTTAGGAACAGGGACCTCCTACGAGCAGTACTTC. This rearrangement joins TRBV7-6 to TRBJ2-7, with D perhaps TRBD1 (6 bases). Germline V CDR1 and CDR2: SGHVS, FNYEAQ. V shed 1 base and J shed 0 bases, with 10 bases lying between them. CDR3 length: 15 amino acids.

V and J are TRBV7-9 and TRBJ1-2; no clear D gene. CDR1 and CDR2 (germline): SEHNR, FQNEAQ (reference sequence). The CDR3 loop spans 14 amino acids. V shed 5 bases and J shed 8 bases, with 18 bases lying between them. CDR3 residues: CASSRVPSNRGYTF. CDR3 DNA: TGTGCCAGCAGCCGAGTCCCCTCGAATCGGGGCTACACCTTC. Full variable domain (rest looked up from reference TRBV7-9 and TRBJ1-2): DTGVSQNPRHKITKRGQNVTFRCDPISEHNRLYWYRQTLGQGPEFLTYFQNEAQLEKSRLLSDRFSAERPKGSFSTLEIQRTEQGDSAMYLCASSRVPSNRGYTFGSGTRLTVV.

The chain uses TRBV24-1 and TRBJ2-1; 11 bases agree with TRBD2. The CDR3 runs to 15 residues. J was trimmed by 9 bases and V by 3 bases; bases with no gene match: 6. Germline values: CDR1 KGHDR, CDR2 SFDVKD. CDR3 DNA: TGTGCCACCAGTGATCGACTAGCGGGAAGTATTGAGCAGTTCTTC. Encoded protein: CATSDRLAGSIEQFF.

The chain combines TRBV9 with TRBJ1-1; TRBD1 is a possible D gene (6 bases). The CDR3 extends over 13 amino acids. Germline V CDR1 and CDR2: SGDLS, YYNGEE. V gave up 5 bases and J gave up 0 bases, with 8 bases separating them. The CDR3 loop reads CASRTGVNTEAFF. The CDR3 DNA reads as TGTGCCAGCAGGACAGGTGTGAACACTGAAGCTTTCTTT.

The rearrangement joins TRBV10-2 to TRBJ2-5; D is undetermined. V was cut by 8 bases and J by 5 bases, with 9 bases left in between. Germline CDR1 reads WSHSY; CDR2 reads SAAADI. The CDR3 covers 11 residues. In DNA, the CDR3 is TGCGCCAGCCGCCTGGGGGAGACCCAGTACTTC. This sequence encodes CASRLGETQYF.

CDR3 in DNA: TGTGCCAGCAGTCCTTGGGGGACTAGCGGGTCCCTCACAGATACGCAGTATTTT. Protein sequence: CASSPWGTSGSLTDTQYF. The chain links TRBV3-1 to TRBJ2-3; 12 nucleotides align to TRBD2. After removal of 6 bases from V and 2 bases from J, the junction contained 12 bases not matched to a gene. The CDR3 contains 18 residues. The germline CDR1 and CDR2 sequences are LGHDT and YNNKEL (reference sequence).

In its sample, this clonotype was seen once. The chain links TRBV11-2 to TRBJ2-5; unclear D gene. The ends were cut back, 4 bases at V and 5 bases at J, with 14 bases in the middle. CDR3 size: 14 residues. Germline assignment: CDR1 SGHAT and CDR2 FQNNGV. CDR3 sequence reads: CASSSMFSWETQYF. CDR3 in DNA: TGTGCCAGCAGCTCCATGTTTTCCTGGGAGACCCAGTACTTC.

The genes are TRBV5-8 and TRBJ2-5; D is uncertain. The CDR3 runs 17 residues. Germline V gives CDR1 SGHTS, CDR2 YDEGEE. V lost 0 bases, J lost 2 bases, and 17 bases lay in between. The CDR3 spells CASSLARWQIYQETQYF. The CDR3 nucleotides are TGTGCCAGCAGCTTGGCCAGATGGCAGATCTATCAAGAGACCCAGTACTTC.

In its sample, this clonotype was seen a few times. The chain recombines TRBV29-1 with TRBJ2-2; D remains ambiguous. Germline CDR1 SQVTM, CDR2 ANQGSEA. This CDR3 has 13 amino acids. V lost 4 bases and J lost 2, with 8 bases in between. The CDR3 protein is CSVVPHNTGELFF. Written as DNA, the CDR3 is TGCAGCGTTGTCCCACACAACACCGGGGAGCTGTTTTTT.

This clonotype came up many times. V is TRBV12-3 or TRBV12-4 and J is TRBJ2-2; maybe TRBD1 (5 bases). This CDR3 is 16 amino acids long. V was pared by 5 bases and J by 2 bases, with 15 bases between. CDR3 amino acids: CASSARQTFNTGELFF. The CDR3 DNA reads TGTGCCAGCAGTGCCCGACAGACGTTTAACACCGGGGAGCTGTTTTTT.

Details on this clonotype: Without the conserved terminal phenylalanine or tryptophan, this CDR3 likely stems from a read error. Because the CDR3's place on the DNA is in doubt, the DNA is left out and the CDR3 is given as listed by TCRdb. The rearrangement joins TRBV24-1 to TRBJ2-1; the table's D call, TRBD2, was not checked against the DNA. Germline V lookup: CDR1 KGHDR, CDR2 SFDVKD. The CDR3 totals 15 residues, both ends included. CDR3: CATSDLGAGEGNELS.

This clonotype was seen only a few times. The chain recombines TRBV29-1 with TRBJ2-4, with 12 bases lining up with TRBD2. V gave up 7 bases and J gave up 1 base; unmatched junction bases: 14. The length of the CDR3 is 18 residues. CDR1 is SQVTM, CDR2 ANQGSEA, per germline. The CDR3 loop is CSARRLAGELGAKNIQYF. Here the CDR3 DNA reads TGCAGCGCCAGACGACTAGCGGGAGAGTTAGGTGCCAAAAACATTCAGTACTTC.

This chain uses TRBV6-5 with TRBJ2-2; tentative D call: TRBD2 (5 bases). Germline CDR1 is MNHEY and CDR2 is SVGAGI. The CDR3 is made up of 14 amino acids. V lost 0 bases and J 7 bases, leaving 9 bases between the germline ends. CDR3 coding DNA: TGTGCCAGCAGTTACTCGACGGGGAGCGGGGAGCTGTTTTTT. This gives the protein CASSYSTGSGELFF.

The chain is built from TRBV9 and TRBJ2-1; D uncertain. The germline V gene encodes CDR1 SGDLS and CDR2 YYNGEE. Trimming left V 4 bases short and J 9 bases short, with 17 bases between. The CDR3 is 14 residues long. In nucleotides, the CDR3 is TGTGCCAGCAGCTTACCCTTTGGGTCCGGTGAGCAGTTCTTC. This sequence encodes CASSLPFGSGEQFF.

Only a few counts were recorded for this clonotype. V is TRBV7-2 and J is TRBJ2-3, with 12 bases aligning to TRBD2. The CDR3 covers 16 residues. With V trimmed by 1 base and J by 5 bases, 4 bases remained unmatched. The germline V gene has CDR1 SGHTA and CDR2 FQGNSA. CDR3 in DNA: TGTGCCAGCAGCTTAGTGGTGACTAGCGGGAGAGATACGCAGTATTTT. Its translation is CASSLVVTSGRDTQYF.

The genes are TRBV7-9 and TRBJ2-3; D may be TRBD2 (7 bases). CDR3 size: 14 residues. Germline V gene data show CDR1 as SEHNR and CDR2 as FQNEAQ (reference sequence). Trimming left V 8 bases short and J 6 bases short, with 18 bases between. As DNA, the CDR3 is TGTGCCAGCCGAGGGGGAGGGCCTATCGATACGCAGTATTTT. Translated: CASRGGGPIDTQYF.

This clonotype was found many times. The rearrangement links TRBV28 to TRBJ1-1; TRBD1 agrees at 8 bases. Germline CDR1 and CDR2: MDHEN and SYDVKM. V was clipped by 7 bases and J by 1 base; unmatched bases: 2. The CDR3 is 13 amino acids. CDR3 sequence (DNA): TGTGCCAGCAACAGGGGGGGGAACACTGAAGCTTTCTTT. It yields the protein CASNRGGNTEAFF.

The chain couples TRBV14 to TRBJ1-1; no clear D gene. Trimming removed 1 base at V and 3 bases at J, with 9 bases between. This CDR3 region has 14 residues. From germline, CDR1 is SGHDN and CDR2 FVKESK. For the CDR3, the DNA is TGTGCCAGCAGCCAAGTTTCGGGGTACACTGAAGCTTTCTTT. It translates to CASSQVSGYTEAFF.